What follows are 18 T cell receptor beta chains derived from one specimen sequenced in a study of blood T cell repertoires in COVID-19. Libraries were prepared by immunoSEQ multiplex PCR; TCRdb keeps only in-frame clonotypes and omits some of them. Of about 260,000 clones listed, approximately 89% are singletons. The source material was peripheral blood. The receptors were sampled from a woman in her 70s with COVID-19, enrolled during active disease.

The V call is TRBV5-5, the J call TRBJ1-1; D ambiguous. Germline-derived CDR1 and CDR2 are SGHKS and YYEKEE (reference sequence). The ends were cut back, 1 base at V and 0 bases at J, with 4 bases in the middle. The CDR3 totals 13 residues. The CDR3 DNA reads as TGTGCCAGCAGCTTGCGGGTGAACACTGAAGCTTTCTTT. Amino acid sequence: CASSLRVNTEAFF.

The chain has TRBV6-5 and TRBJ2-5; a possible D gene is TRBD2 (6 bases). Germline-derived CDR1 and CDR2 are MNHEY and SVGAGI. Trimming left V 10 bases short and J 2 bases short, with 20 bases between. The length of the CDR3 is 15 residues. In DNA, the CDR3 is TGTGCCACTTACTCGAGACCTAGCGCGCAAGAGACCCAGTACTTC. Residues: CATYSRPSAQETQYF.

This clone was picked up one time. V usage is TRBV28 and J usage is TRBJ2-1, with a possible D match to TRBD1 (6 bases). Germline V gene data show CDR1 as MDHEN and CDR2 as SYDVKM. This CDR3 has 18 amino acids. Trimming pared 3 bases from V and 4 bases from J, leaving 22 bases between. The CDR3 DNA is TGTGCCAGCAGTTTGGACGCCCCACAGGGTGTTGGTTACAATGAGCAGTTCTTC. It translates to CASSLDAPQGVGYNEQFF.

The chain joins TRBV19 to TRBJ1-3; D is unclear. Germline V gives CDR1 LNHDA, CDR2 SQIVND (reference sequence). The V gene lost 5 bases and the J gene lost 2 bases, with 16 bases spanning the gap. The CDR3 loop spans 16 amino acids. The CDR3 is CASSALRGLAGNTIYF. CDR3 bases: TGTGCCAGTAGTGCCCTCCGGGGTCTAGCTGGAAACACCATATATTTT.

The J gene is TRBJ1-1, the V gene TRBV3-1 (or the pseudogene TRBV3-2), with 7 bases identical to TRBD1. CDR1 and CDR2 from the germline V gene are LGHDT and YNNKEL (reference sequence). The CDR3 runs 14 residues. V lost 6 bases, J lost 4 bases, and 8 bases stayed unmatched. CDR3 protein: CASRRQGSGTEAFF. CDR3 DNA: TGTGCCAGCAGAAGACAGGGTTCGGGCACTGAAGCTTTCTTT.

The chain couples TRBV21-1 to TRBJ2-3; TRBD1 is taken as the D call from the table, unchecked against the DNA. TRBV21-1 is labeled a pseudogene. The CDR3 loop spans 15 amino acids. The CDR3 loop reads CASSTGQGGTDTQYF. The CDR3 DNA reads as TGTGCCAGCAGCACCGGACAGGGAGGCACAGATACGCAGTATTTT.

The DNA of the CDR3 is TGTGCCAGCAGCTTAGCCCAGACAGGGTGGGCTGGCTACACCTTC. Residues: CASSLAQTGWAGYTF. The gene calls are TRBV7-9 and TRBJ1-2; TRBD1 aligns across 7 bases. This CDR3 comprises 15 residues. J lost 7 bases, V lost 0 bases, and 8 bases had no gene match. CDR1 is SEHNR and CDR2 is FQNEAQ in the germline V gene (reference sequence).

The chain uses TRBV5-4 and TRBJ2-5; possible D gene TRBD2, 6 bases. Germline assignment: CDR1 SGHNT and CDR2 YYREEE (reference sequence). The CDR3 runs 14 residues. V was clipped by 0 bases and J by 3 bases, with 9 bases between them. Here the CDR3 reads CASSLEPGEETQYF. The DNA for the CDR3 is TGTGCCAGCAGCTTGGAGCCGGGAGAAGAGACCCAGTACTTC.

This sequence joins TRBV11-2 and TRBJ2-7, with TRBD1 identical over 9 bases. The length of the CDR3 is 14 residues. Germline CDR1 and CDR2: SGHAT and FQNNGV. V gave up 5 bases and J gave up 7 bases; unmatched junction bases: 9. The CDR3 DNA sequence: TGTGCCAGCAGCCCGGGACAGGGCTTGGGTGAGCAGTACTTC. Its translation is CASSPGQGLGEQYF. Based on the CDR3 plus reference TRBV11-2 and TRBJ2-7, the full variable domain is EAGVAQSPRYKIIEKRQSVAFWCNPISGHATLYWYQQILGQGPKLLIQFQNNGVVDDSQLPKDRFSAERLKGVDSTLKIQPAKLEDSAVYLCASSPGQGLGEQYFGPGTRLTVT.

The chain employs TRBV28 and TRBJ2-7; TRBD2 aligns across 7 bases. Germline CDR1 is MDHEN and CDR2 is SYDVKM. V lost 7 bases and J lost 4; bases outside the gene matches: 7. The CDR3 covers 13 residues. The CDR3 spells CASKGGPRYEQYF. The CDR3 bases are TGTGCCAGCAAGGGAGGGCCTAGGTACGAGCAGTACTTC.

This chain uses TRBV3-1 (or the pseudogene TRBV3-2) with TRBJ2-5; 8 nucleotides align to TRBD1. This CDR3 has 16 amino acids. V gave up 4 bases and J gave up 1 base; unmatched junction bases: 8. CDR1 is LGHDT, CDR2 YNNKEL, per germline (reference sequence). CDR3 in amino acids: CASSRSSGGAQETQYF. In nucleotides, the CDR3 is TGTGCCAGCAGCCGCTCCTCAGGGGGCGCCCAAGAGACCCAGTACTTC.

The gene calls are TRBV28 and TRBJ2-3; 9 bases fit TRBD1. CDR3 length equals 15 residues. In germline, CDR1 is MDHEN, CDR2 SYDVKM. Trimming took 6 bases from V and 0 from J; bases not matched to a gene: 4. CDR3 protein: CASSLQGASTDTQYF. CDR3 coding DNA: TGTGCCAGCAGCTTACAGGGGGCGAGCACAGATACGCAGTATTTT.

The rearrangement links TRBV6-6 to TRBJ1-6, with D perhaps matching TRBD1 (6 bases). The CDR3 length is 11 residues. The V gene lost 8 bases and the J gene lost 8 bases, with 7 bases spanning the gap. The germline V gene has CDR1 MNHNY and CDR2 SVGAGI (reference sequence). The CDR3 region is CASAGDSPLHF. DNA of the CDR3: TGTGCCAGCGCAGGGGATTCACCCCTCCACTTT.

The chain uses TRBV19 and TRBJ1-3; D is unresolved. In germline, CDR1 is LNHDA, CDR2 SQIVND (reference sequence). Trimming cost V 4 bases and J 8 bases, with 15 bases left between them. This CDR3 is 14 amino acids long. The CDR3 sequence: CASSKGDNRDTIYF. As DNA, the CDR3 is TGTGCCAGTAGTAAGGGAGACAATCGAGACACCATATATTTT. The full variable domain, with the rest looked up from reference TRBV19 and TRBJ1-3, is DGGITQSPKYLFRKEGQNVTLSCEQNLNHDAMYWYRQDPGQGLRLIYYSQIVNDFQKGDIAEGYSVSREKKESFPLTVTSAQKNPTAFYLCASSKGDNRDTIYFGEGSWLTVV.

V is TRBV27 and J is TRBJ2-1; 7 bases fit TRBD1. The V gene's germline CDR1 is MNHEY and CDR2 SMNVEV (reference sequence). The junction had 13 bases not matched to a gene; V was cut back by 1 base and J by 7 bases. This CDR3 has 17 residues. The CDR3, as DNA: TGTGCCAGCAGTTTATTATTTGGGACAGCGAACTCGAATGAGCAGTTCTTC. It codes for CASSLLFGTANSNEQFF.

The V gene is TRBV4-3, the J gene TRBJ2-3; TRBD1 matches at 12 bases. With V trimmed by 3 bases and J by 3 bases, 4 bases remained unmatched. The CDR3 consists of 16 residues. Germline V lookup: CDR1 LGHNA, CDR2 YSLEER. CDR3 in amino acids: CASSQGQGASTDTQYF. In DNA, the CDR3 is TGCGCCAGCAGCCAGGGACAGGGGGCCTCGACAGATACGCAGTATTTT.

The chain recombines TRBV9 with TRBJ1-6; no definite D call. Germline CDR1 reads SGDLS; CDR2 reads YYNGEE. The V gene lost 3 bases and the J gene lost 7 bases, with 14 bases spanning the gap. The CDR3 has 15 amino acids. The CDR3: CASSGDGGWNSPLHF. CDR3 bases: TGTGCCAGCAGCGGTGACGGAGGGTGGAATTCACCCCTCCACTTT.

The rearrangement uses TRBV9 and TRBJ1-6; D gene unclear. Germline V gene data show CDR1 as SGDLS and CDR2 as YYNGEE. There are 16 residues in the CDR3. V lost 4 bases and J lost 1, with 12 bases in between. This CDR3 is CASSRWGDSYNSPLHF. As DNA, the CDR3 is TGTGCCAGCAGCCGCTGGGGAGATTCCTATAATTCACCCCTCCACTTT.